The 3 T cell receptor beta chains reported below all come from one sample, sequenced in a study of blood T cell repertoires in COVID-19. Libraries were prepared by immunoSEQ multiplex PCR; TCRdb keeps only in-frame clonotypes and omits some of them. The repertoire has hundreds of thousands of clones, around 81% of them found once; the top ten carry approximately 4.6%. Sample: PBMCs or T cells enriched from blood (not recorded which). The receptor source for this set is a man aged 30 to 39 with acute COVID-19.

This chain connects TRBV7-2 to TRBJ2-4; 7 nucleotides match TRBD1. Germline V gives CDR1 SGHTA, CDR2 FQGNSA. CDR3 length: 17 residues. The junction had 10 bases not matched to a gene; V was cut back by 1 base and J by 4 bases. The CDR3 protein is CASSLGGTDQQKNIQYF. CDR3 DNA sequence: TGTGCCAGCAGCTTAGGGGGGACAGATCAACAAAAAAACATTCAGTACTTC. Combining the CDR3 with reference TRBV7-2 and TRBJ2-4 gives the whole variable domain GAGVSQSPSNKVTEKGKDVELRCDPISGHTALYWYRQSLGQGLEFLIYFQGNSAPDKSGLPSDRFSAERTGGSVSTLTIQRTQQEDSAVYLCASSLGGTDQQKNIQYFGAGTRLSVL.

This sequence joins TRBV2 and TRBJ1-1; D is undetermined. V was cut by 5 bases and J by 2 bases, with 9 bases left in between. The CDR3 length is 13 residues. Germline assignment: CDR1 SNHLY and CDR2 FYNNEI. This CDR3 is CASSLYPNTEAFF. DNA of the CDR3: TGTGCCAGCAGTCTATACCCAAACACTGAAGCTTTCTTT.

The chain is built from TRBV29-1 and TRBJ1-4, with D tentatively TRBD1 (5 bases). CDR1 is SQVTM, CDR2 ANQGSEA, per germline. Trimming left V 4 bases short and J 5 bases short, with 8 bases between. The CDR3 consists of 12 residues. For the CDR3, the DNA is TGCAGCGTTGTTTCAGGGAATGAAAAACTGTTTTTT. The encoded protein is CSVVSGNEKLFF.